This TCR beta chain was sequenced during a study of CD8+ T cells in alopecia areata. Study-wide results and limits: One nonresponder makes the tie between baseline CD8+ expansion and response uncertain.

Extracted from the samples, RNA was reverse transcribed into cDNA to serve as the sequencing template. The protocol was immunoSEQ multiplex PCR, while the TCRdb copy is restricted to in-frame clones and leaves out a portion. The sample has over 150,000 clones, 53% seen once. Trimming left V 1 base short and J 6 bases short, with 12 bases between. Germline loops: CDR1 SGHDN, CDR2 FVKESK. The CDR3 sequence is 14 residues long. Concerning this clone: Its specificity is unknown.

Specified treatment: oral pan-JAK inhibitor, 5-10 mg twice daily. The receptor's source is a human donor with alopecia areata. The sample here was CD8+ T cells sorted from blood, taken at week 24, from a patient treated with tofacitinib. The rearrangement uses TRBV14 and TRBJ1-2; D remains unclear. The chain's CDR3 is CASSQARYNDGYTF. CDR3 sequence (DNA): TGTGCCAGCAGCCAAGCACGATACAACGATGGCTACACCTTC.